This T cell receptor (beta chain) came from a study of monozygotic twins with inflammatory bowel disease. Total RNA amounting to about 3,700 ng went into each TCR library. TCRdb reprocessed the 5' RACE reads; each CDR3 protein has one entry and no DNA is given. In total, the table holds 150,000 to 200,000 distinct CDR3 sequences. CDR1 SGHNT and CDR2 YENEEA come from the germline V gene. CDR3 size: 15 residues. Points on this clonotype: What it binds is unknown.

Whole-study results and caveats: Extra variability in the repertoires of patients may have come from differing immunosuppressive treatments.

The gene calls are TRBV11-3 and TRBJ2-2; without DNA, the TCRdb call of TRBD2 cannot be checked. Sample: blood. The source of this sequence is a human donor with ulcerative colitis or Crohn's disease, or a healthy co-twin of an affected twin (not recorded which). The CDR3 here is CASTQRAGGPGELFF.